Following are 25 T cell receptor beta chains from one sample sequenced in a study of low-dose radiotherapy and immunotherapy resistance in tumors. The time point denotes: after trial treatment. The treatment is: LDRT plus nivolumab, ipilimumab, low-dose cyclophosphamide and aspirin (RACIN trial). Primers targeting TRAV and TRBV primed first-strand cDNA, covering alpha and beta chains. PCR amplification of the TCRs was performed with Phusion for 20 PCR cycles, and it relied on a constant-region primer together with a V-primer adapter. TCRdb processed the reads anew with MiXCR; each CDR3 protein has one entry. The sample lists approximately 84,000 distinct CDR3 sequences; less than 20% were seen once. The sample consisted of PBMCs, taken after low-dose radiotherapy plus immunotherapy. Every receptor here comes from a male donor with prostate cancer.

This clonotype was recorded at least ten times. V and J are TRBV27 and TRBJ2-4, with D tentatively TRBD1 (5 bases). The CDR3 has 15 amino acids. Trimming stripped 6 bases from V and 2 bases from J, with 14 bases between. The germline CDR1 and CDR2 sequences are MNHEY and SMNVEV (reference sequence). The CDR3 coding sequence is TGTGCCAGCAGCCAACCCCAGGGAACCAAAAACATTCAGTACTTC. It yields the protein CASSQPQGTKNIQYF.

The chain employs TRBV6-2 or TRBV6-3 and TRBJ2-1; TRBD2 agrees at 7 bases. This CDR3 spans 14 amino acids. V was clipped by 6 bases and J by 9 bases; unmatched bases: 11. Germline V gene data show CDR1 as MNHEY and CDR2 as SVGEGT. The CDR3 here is CASRGLVMGSEQFF. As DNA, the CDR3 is TGTGCCAGCAGAGGACTAGTGATGGGAAGTGAGCAGTTCTTC.

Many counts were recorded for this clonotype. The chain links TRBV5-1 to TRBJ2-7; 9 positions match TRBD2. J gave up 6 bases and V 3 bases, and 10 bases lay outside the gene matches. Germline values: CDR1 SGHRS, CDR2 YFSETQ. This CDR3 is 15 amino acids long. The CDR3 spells CASSSMTSGKPEQYF. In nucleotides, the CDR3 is TGCGCCAGCAGCTCGATGACTAGCGGCAAGCCCGAGCAGTACTTC. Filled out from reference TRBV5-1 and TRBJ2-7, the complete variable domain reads KAGVTQTPRYLIKTRGQQVTLSCSPISGHRSVSWYQQTPGQGLQFLFEYFSETQRNKGNFPGRFSGRQFSNSRSEMNVSTLELGDSALYLCASSSMTSGKPEQYFGPGTRLTVT.

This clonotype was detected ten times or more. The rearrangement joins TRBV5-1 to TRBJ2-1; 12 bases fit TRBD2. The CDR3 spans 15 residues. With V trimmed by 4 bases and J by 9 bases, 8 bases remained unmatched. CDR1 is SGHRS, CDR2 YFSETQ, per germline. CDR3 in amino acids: CASSRGLAGFGEQFF. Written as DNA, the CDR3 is TGCGCCAGCAGCAGAGGACTAGCGGGATTTGGTGAGCAGTTCTTC.

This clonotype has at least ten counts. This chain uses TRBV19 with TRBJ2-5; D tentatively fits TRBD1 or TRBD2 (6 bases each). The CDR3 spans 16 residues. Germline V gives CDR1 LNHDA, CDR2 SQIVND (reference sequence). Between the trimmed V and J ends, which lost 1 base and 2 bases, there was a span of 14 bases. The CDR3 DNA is TGTGCCAGTAGTATAGCCCTACAGGGAGGACAAGAGACCCAGTACTTC. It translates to CASSIALQGGQETQYF.

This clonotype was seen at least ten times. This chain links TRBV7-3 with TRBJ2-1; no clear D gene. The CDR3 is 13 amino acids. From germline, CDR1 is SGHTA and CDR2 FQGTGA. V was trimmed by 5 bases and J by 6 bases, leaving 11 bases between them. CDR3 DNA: TGTGCCAGCAGCATAATCCCCTCCAATGAGCAGTTCTTC. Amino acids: CASSIIPSNEQFF. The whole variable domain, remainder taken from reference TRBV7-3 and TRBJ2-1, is GAGVSQTPSNKVTEKGKYVELRCDPISGHTALYWYRQSLGQGPEFLIYFQGTGAADDSGLPNDRFFAVRPEGSVSTLKIQRTERGDSAVYLCASSIIPSNEQFFGPGTRLTVL.

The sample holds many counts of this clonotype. The CDR3 reads CASSLARDSSYNEQFF. In DNA form, the CDR3 reads TGCGCCAGCAGCTTGGCCCGGGACAGTTCCTACAATGAGCAGTTCTTC. The V gene is TRBV5-1, the J gene TRBJ2-1; 7 bases are a match to TRBD1. Per the germline V gene, CDR1 is SGHRS and CDR2 is YFSETQ. CDR3 length equals 16 residues. The J segment lost 1 base and the V segment lost 0 bases, leaving 4 bases of the junction unmatched.

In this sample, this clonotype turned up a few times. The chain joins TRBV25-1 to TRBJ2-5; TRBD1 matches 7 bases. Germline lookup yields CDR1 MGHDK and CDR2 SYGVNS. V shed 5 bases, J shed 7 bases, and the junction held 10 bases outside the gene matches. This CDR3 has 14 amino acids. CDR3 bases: TGTGCCAGCAGTTCCGGACAGGCAATGGGGACCCAGTACTTC. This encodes CASSSGQAMGTQYF.

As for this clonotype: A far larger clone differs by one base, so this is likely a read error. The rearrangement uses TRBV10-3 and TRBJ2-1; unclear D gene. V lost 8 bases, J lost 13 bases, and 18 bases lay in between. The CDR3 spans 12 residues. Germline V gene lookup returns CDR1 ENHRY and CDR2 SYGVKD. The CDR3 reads CAISLGQETQFF. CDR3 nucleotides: TGTGCCATCTCGCTGGGCCAAGAGACCCAGTTCTTC.

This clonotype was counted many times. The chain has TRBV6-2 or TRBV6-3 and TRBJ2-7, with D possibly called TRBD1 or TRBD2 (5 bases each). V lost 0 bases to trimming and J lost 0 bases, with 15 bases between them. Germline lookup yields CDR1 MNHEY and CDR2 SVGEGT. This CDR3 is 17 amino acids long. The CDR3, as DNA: TGTGCCAGCAGTTACTCTGGGGGAGTGCTGAGCTCCTACGAGCAGTACTTC. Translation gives CASSYSGGVLSSYEQYF.

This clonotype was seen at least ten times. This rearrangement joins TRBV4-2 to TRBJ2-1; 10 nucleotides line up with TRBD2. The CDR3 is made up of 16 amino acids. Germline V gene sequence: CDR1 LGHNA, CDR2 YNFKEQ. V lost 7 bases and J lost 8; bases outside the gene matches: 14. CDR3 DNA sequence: TGTGCCAGCAACCAGGGTTCTAGCGGGAGTCTGGATGAGCAGTTCTTC. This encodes CASNQGSSGSLDEQFF.

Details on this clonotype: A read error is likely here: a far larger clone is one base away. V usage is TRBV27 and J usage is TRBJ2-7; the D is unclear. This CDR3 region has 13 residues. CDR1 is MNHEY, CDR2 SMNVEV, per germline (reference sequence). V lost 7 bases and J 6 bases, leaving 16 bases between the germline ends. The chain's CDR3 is CASKPGLRCEQYF. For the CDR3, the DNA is TGTGCCAGCAAGCCGGGCCTCCGCTGCGAGCAGTACTTC.

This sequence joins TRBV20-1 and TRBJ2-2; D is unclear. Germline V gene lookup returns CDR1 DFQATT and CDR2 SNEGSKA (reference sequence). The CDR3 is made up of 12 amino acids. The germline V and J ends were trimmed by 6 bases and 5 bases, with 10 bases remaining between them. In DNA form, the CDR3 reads TGCAGTGCGGCGGCCAGGACCGGGGAGCTGTTTTTT. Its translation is CSAAARTGELFF.

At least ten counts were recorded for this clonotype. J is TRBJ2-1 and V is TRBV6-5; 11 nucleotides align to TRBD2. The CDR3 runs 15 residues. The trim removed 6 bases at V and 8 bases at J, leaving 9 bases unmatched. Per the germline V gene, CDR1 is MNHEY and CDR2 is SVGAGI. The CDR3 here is CASSTTSGSWDEQFF. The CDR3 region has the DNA TGTGCCAGCAGCACAACTAGCGGGAGTTGGGATGAGCAGTTCTTC.

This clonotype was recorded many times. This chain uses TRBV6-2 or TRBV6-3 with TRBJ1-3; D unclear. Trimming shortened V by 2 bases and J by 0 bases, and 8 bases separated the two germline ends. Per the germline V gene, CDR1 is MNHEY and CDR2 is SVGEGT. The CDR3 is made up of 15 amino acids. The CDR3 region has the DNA TGTGCCAGCAGTTACGATAGGAGCTCTGGAAACACCATATATTTT. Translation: CASSYDRSSGNTIYF.

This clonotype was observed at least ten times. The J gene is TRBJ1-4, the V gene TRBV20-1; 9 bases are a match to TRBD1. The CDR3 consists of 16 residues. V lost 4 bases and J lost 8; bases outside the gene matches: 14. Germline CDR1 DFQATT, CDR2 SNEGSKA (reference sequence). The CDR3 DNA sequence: TGCAGTGCTAAAGATCTTAGAGGGACAGGGCGCGAAAAACTGTTTTTT. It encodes CSAKDLRGTGREKLFF.

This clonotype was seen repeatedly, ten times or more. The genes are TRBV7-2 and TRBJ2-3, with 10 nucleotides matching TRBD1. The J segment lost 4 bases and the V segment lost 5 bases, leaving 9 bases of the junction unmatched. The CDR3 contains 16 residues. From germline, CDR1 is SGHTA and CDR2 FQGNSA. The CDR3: CASSPRDRGGADTQYF. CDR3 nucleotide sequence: TGTGCCAGCAGCCCCCGGGACAGGGGTGGAGCAGATACGCAGTATTTT.

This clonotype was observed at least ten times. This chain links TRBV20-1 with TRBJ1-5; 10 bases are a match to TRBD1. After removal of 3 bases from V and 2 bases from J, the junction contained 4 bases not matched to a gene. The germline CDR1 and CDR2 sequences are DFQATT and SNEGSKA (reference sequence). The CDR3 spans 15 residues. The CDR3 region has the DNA TGCAGTGCTAGGGAGACAGGGGGCCGCAATCAGCCCCAGCATTTT. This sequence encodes CSARETGGRNQPQHF.

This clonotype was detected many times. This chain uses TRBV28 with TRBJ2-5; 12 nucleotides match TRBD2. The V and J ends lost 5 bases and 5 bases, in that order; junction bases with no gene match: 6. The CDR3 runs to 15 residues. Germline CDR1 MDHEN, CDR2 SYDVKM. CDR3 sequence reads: CASSLAGGPVETQYF. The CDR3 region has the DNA TGTGCCAGCAGTCTAGCGGGAGGGCCGGTGGAGACCCAGTACTTC.

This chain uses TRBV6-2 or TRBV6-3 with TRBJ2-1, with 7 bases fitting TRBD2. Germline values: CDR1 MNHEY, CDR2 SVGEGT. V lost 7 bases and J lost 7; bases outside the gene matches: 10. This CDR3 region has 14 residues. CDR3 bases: TGTGCCAGCACATCGGCGGGAGCAACGAATGAGCAGTTCTTC. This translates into CASTSAGATNEQFF.

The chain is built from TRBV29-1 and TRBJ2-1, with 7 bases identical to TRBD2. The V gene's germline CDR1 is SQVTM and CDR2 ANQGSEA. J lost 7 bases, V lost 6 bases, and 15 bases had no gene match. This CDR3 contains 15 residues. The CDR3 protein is CSVPASGGPFNEQFF. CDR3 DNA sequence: TGCAGCGTGCCCGCTAGCGGAGGCCCTTTTAATGAGCAGTTCTTC.

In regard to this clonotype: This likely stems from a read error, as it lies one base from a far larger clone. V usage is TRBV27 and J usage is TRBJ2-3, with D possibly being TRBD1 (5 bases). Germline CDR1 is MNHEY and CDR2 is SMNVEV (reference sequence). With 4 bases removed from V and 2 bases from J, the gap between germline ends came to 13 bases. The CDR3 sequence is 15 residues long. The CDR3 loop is CASSSAGRLTDTQYF. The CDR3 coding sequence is TGTGCCAGCAGTTCCGCAGGGCGGCTCACAGATACGCAGTATTTT.

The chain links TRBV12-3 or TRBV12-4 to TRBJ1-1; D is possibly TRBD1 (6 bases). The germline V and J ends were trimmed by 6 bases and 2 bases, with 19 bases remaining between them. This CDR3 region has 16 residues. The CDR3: CASSPRTGSPNTEAFF. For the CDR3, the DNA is TGTGCCAGCAGCCCCCGAACAGGGAGCCCAAACACTGAAGCTTTCTTT.

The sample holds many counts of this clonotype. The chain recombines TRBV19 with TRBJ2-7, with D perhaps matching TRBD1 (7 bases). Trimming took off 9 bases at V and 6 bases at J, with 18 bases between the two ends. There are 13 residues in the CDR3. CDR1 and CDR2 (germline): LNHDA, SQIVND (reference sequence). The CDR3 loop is CASAQGRSGEQYF. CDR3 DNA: TGTGCCAGCGCACAGGGGAGGTCCGGCGAGCAGTACTTC. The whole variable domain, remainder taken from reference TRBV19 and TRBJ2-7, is DGGITQSPKYLFRKEGQNVTLSCEQNLNHDAMYWYRQDPGQGLRLIYYSQIVNDFQKGDIAEGYSVSREKKESFPLTVTSAQKNPTAFYLCASAQGRSGEQYFGPGTRLTVT.

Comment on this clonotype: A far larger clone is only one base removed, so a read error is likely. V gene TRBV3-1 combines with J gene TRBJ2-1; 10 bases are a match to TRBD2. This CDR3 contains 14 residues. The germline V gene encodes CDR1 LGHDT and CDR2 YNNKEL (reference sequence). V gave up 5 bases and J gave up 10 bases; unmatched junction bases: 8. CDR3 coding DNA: TGTGCCAGCAGCTGGGCTAGCGGGAGCGACGAGCAGTTCTTC. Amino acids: CASSWASGSDEQFF.